A single sample gave rise to the 31 T cell receptor beta chains below, sequenced in a study of blood T cell repertoires in COVID-19. The assay was immunoSEQ multiplex PCR, and TCRdb's table has in-frame clones only and misses some. Here the sample spans 150,000 or so clones, 75% to 85% being singletons. Sequencing was carried out using peripheral blood. The receptors derive from a woman of 80 years or more with active or convalescent COVID-19.

This clone was seen once. The V call is TRBV5-8, the J call TRBJ2-5; TRBD1 agrees at 7 bases. CDR1 and CDR2 (germline): SGHTS, YDEGEE. J lost 2 bases, V lost 3 bases, and 10 bases had no gene match. The CDR3 length is 16 residues. CDR3 in amino acids: CASSSPRVRGQETQYF. The CDR3 nucleotides read TGTGCCAGCAGCTCGCCCCGGGTCAGGGGGCAAGAGACCCAGTACTTC.

The table lists this clone with a few counts. V gene TRBV6-5 combines with J gene TRBJ2-7; TRBD2 agrees at 10 bases. The CDR3 totals 15 residues. V shed 3 bases, J shed 3 bases, and the junction held 5 bases outside the gene matches. In germline, CDR1 is MNHEY, CDR2 SVGAGI. The CDR3 nucleotides read TGTGCCAGCAGTTATGAAGCGGGGGGGCTCTACGAGCAGTACTTC. This sequence encodes CASSYEAGGLYEQYF.

V is TRBV19 and J is TRBJ2-2, with 7 bases matching TRBD1. Germline-derived CDR1 and CDR2 are LNHDA and SQIVND (reference sequence). This CDR3 comprises 14 residues. The V gene end was trimmed by 6 bases and the J gene end by 4 bases; junction bases not matched to a gene: 5. The CDR3 sequence is CASSRGGSTGELFF. The CDR3 bases are TGTGCCAGTAGCAGAGGGGGCAGCACCGGGGAGCTGTTTTTT.

The rearrangement links TRBV21-1 to TRBJ2-5; the table gives TRBD1 as D, unverified against the DNA. TRBV21-1 is a documented pseudogene. The CDR3 runs to 14 residues. CDR3 in DNA: TGTGCCAGCAGCCAAGGGGCTGGAAATGGGACCCAGTACTTC. Its protein is CASSQGAGNGTQYF.

This chain uses TRBV6-4 with TRBJ1-3; D is unresolved. The CDR3 is 12 amino acids. V lost 11 bases, J lost 2 bases, and 10 bases lay in between. Germline V gene lookup returns CDR1 MRHNA and CDR2 SNTAGT. CDR3 coding DNA: TGTGCCGGAGGTTCGCCTGGAAACACCATATATTTT. Amino acid sequence: CAGGSPGNTIYF.

The V call is TRBV28, the J call TRBJ2-5, with D perhaps TRBD2 (6 bases). The CDR3 spans 13 residues. Germline V lookup: CDR1 MDHEN, CDR2 SYDVKM. Trimming took 6 bases from V and 2 from J, leaving 10 bases between them. The CDR3 coding sequence is TGTGCCAGCAGCGGGACTGTACAAGAGACCCAGTACTTC. This gives the protein CASSGTVQETQYF.

This chain links TRBV7-8 with TRBJ2-5; tentative D call: TRBD2 (6 bases). The germline CDR1 and CDR2 sequences are SGHVS and FQNEAQ. CDR3 size: 14 residues. V was clipped by 1 base and J by 4 bases, with 10 bases between them. The CDR3 here is CASSLGLVSETQYF. Here the CDR3 DNA reads TGTGCCAGCAGCTTAGGACTAGTTTCAGAGACCCAGTACTTC.

Here the CDR3 DNA reads TGTGCCAGCAGCCGAGCGGGGTTGGGCTCCTACAATGAGCAGTTCTTC. It translates to CASSRAGLGSYNEQFF. V and J are TRBV14 and TRBJ2-1, with 7 bases identical to TRBD2. J was trimmed by 0 bases and V by 4 bases; bases with no gene match: 6. Germline V gene lookup returns CDR1 SGHDN and CDR2 FVKESK. The CDR3 length is 16 residues.

CDR3 sequence (DNA): TGCGCCAGCAGACCTCAGAGGGATGAGCAGTTCTTC. Its translation is CASRPQRDEQFF. The rearrangement uses TRBV10-2 and TRBJ2-1; D possibly corresponds to TRBD2 (5 bases). Trimming cost V 6 bases and J 8 bases, with 11 bases left between them. The CDR3 totals 12 residues. Per the germline V gene, CDR1 is WSHSY and CDR2 is SAAADI.

The V gene is TRBV6-1, the J gene TRBJ2-1; no definite D call. V dropped 3 bases and J dropped 8 bases, with 17 bases sitting between them. Germline V gene lookup returns CDR1 MNHNS and CDR2 SASEGT. The CDR3 is 15 amino acids. CDR3 sequence: CASSEIVGGSHEQFF. CDR3 coding DNA: TGTGCCAGCAGTGAGATAGTAGGCGGTTCGCATGAGCAGTTCTTC.

This clone was observed a few times. The genes are TRBV2 and TRBJ1-5; 9 bases line up with TRBD1. CDR3 length: 16 residues. Germline V gene data show CDR1 as SNHLY and CDR2 as FYNNEI. The junction had 8 bases not matched to a gene; V was cut back by 7 bases and J by 1 base. In DNA form, the CDR3 reads TGTGCCAGCAAGCAACAGGGGGCTTGGAGCAATCAGCCCCAGCATTTT. It translates to CASKQQGAWSNQPQHF. The entire variable domain, with the rest obtained from reference TRBV2 and TRBJ1-5, is as follows: EPEVTQTPSHQVTQMGQEVILRCVPISNHLYFYWYRQILGQKVEFLVSFYNNEISEKSEIFDDQFSVERPDGSNFTLKIRSTKLEDSAMYFCASKQQGAWSNQPQHFGDGTRLSIL.

The J gene is TRBJ2-7, the V gene TRBV9, with 8 bases identical to TRBD2. J was trimmed by 4 bases and V by 4 bases; bases with no gene match: 10. Germline V lookup: CDR1 SGDLS, CDR2 YYNGEE. The CDR3 contains 15 residues. CDR3 DNA: TGTGCCAGCAGCCCCGTGGGGGCGGGGGGTTACGAGCAGTACTTC. It is translated as CASSPVGAGGYEQYF.

A few counts support this clone. The genes are TRBV12-3 or TRBV12-4 and TRBJ2-1; unclear D gene. The CDR3 has 11 residues. V lost 5 bases and J 5 bases, leaving 4 bases between the germline ends. In DNA, the CDR3 is TGTGCCAGCAGTCAAAACAATGAGCAGTTCTTC. Protein: CASSQNNEQFF.

The V and J genes are TRBV7-3 and TRBJ2-1; the D is unclear. V was clipped by 2 bases and J by 2 bases, with 10 bases between them. The CDR3 runs to 15 residues. CDR1 and CDR2 from the germline V gene are SGHTA and FQGTGA. As DNA, the CDR3 is TGTGCCAGCAGCTTAGGGCAGACCCCCTACAATGAGCAGTTCTTC. Protein sequence: CASSLGQTPYNEQFF.

The rearrangement links TRBV5-1 to TRBJ2-1, with a possible D match to TRBD1 (5 bases). The V gene's germline CDR1 is SGHRS and CDR2 YFSETQ. V dropped 1 base and J dropped 10 bases, with 6 bases sitting between them. This CDR3 region has 11 residues. The DNA of the CDR3 is TGCGCCAGCAGCTTGTCAGGGGAGCAGTTCTTC. This sequence encodes CASSLSGEQFF.

V gene TRBV6-2 or TRBV6-3 combines with J gene TRBJ1-5; 7 bases are a match to TRBD1. CDR3 size: 16 residues. Germline values: CDR1 MNHEY, CDR2 SVGEGT. V dropped 2 bases and J dropped 9; count of bases not matched to a gene: 13. CDR3 DNA sequence: TGTGCCAGCAGTTACGGCATCAGGGGGTTCCCGTCGCCCCAGCATTTT. It translates to CASSYGIRGFPSPQHF.

The rearrangement links TRBV9 to TRBJ2-5; TRBD2 matches at 13 bases. In germline, CDR1 is SGDLS, CDR2 YYNGEE. Germline trimming cut 2 bases from V and 6 bases from J; bases unmatched to any gene: 1. The CDR3 covers 14 residues. CDR3 DNA sequence: TGTGCCAGCAGCGTGGGACTAGCGGGACAGACCCAGTACTTC. This gives the protein CASSVGLAGQTQYF.

This clone was counted a single time. The J gene is TRBJ1-1, the V gene TRBV6-2 or TRBV6-3; 9 bases agree with TRBD1. Germline V CDR1 and CDR2: MNHEY, SVGEGT. CDR3 length equals 15 residues. V lost 6 bases and J lost 7; bases outside the gene matches: 12. The CDR3 DNA reads as TGTGCCAGCAGCCAAAGGACAGGGGCGTTGGGTGAAGCTTTCTTT. The encoded protein is CASSQRTGALGEAFF.

The chain couples TRBV12-3 or TRBV12-4 to TRBJ2-7, with D unclear. Trimming removed 3 bases at V and 3 bases at J, with 9 bases between. The CDR3 is 13 amino acids. CDR3 in DNA: TGTGCCAGCAGTTTTGAGGATATCTACGAGCAGTACTTC. Its translation is CASSFEDIYEQYF.

This clone was detected a few times. The chain links TRBV6-5 to TRBJ1-2, with D tentatively TRBD1 (5 bases). The CDR3 is made up of 13 amino acids. V lost 2 bases and J lost 10, with 14 bases in between. Per the germline V gene, CDR1 is MNHEY and CDR2 is SVGAGI. This CDR3 reads CASSYRDSLPYTF. CDR3 bases: TGTGCCAGCAGTTACCGGGACTCTCTTCCCTACACCTTC.

This clone was counted a few times. The chain carries TRBV9 and TRBJ1-6; perhaps TRBD1 as D (6 bases). CDR1 and CDR2 (germline): SGDLS, YYNGEE. The V end lost 3 bases, the J end lost 9 bases, and 19 bases lay between the germline ends. The CDR3 totals 16 residues. The CDR3 DNA reads TGTGCCAGCAGCGCCGGCGCATCAGGGGTAGGTTCACCCCTCCACTTT. This codes for CASSAGASGVGSPLHF.

The chain links TRBV6-5 to TRBJ1-1; D gene uncertain. Trimming took off 2 bases at V and 0 bases at J, with 7 bases between the two ends. The CDR3 covers 14 residues. CDR1 is MNHEY, CDR2 SVGAGI, per germline. CDR3 sequence (DNA): TGTGCCAGCAGTTACCGGGATCTGAACACTGAAGCTTTCTTT. This sequence encodes CASSYRDLNTEAFF.

The chain recombines TRBV6-5 with TRBJ1-2; D may be TRBD1 (6 bases). The CDR3 totals 14 residues. Germline-derived CDR1 and CDR2 are MNHEY and SVGAGI. The V and J ends lost 6 bases and 8 bases respectively, with 19 bases between them. In nucleotides, the CDR3 is TGTGCCAGCAGCCTCGGGACACCCCCCAGCGGCTACACCTTC. It codes for CASSLGTPPSGYTF.

This chain uses TRBV4-1 with TRBJ2-1, with D possibly matching TRBD1 (5 bases). This CDR3 region has 15 residues. Looked up from germline, CDR1 is MGHRA and CDR2 is YSYEKL. Trimming stripped 0 bases from V and 7 bases from J, with 13 bases between. CDR3 region: CASSQEKQEENEQFF. CDR3 nucleotides: TGCGCCAGCAGCCAAGAAAAACAGGAAGAAAATGAGCAGTTCTTC.

This clone was recorded a few times. The chain employs TRBV24-1 and TRBJ1-3, with D perhaps TRBD1 (5 bases). The CDR3 loop spans 17 amino acids. Trimming took off 9 bases at V and 1 base at J, with 21 bases between the two ends. Germline V CDR1 and CDR2: KGHDR, SFDVKD. CDR3 nucleotide sequence: TGTGCCACCCAGTTTAAGACAGAAACTCCTTCTGGAAACACCATATATTTT. Its translation: CATQFKTETPSGNTIYF.

This clone has more than one count but fewer than ten. The J gene is TRBJ2-2, the V gene TRBV27; TRBD2 is a possible D gene (6 bases). There are 14 residues in the CDR3. Germline V CDR1 and CDR2: MNHEY, SMNVEV (reference sequence). The V end was cut by 7 bases, the J end by 5 bases, with 14 bases between. The CDR3 here is CASTRDAGTGELFF. CDR3 nucleotides: TGTGCCAGCACCCGGGACGCGGGAACCGGGGAGCTGTTTTTT.

The sample holds a few counts of this clone. The genes are TRBV10-3 and TRBJ2-7; 11 bases map to TRBD1. The CDR3 has 21 amino acids. Germline V gene lookup returns CDR1 ENHRY and CDR2 SYGVKD. V lost 0 bases and J lost 3; bases outside the gene matches: 19. The CDR3 region is CAISESNRDRGSSSNLYEQYF. The CDR3 region has the DNA TGTGCCATCAGTGAGTCAAACCGGGACAGGGGGTCCTCTTCTAATCTCTACGAGCAGTACTTC.

The CDR3 DNA sequence: TGTGCCACCAGCGGGACCGGGACAGGGCCAGGAAACACCATATATTTT. Translation gives CATSGTGTGPGNTIYF. The genes are TRBV15 and TRBJ1-3, with TRBD1 identical over 9 bases. Germline values: CDR1 LNHNV, CDR2 YYDKDF (reference sequence). With V trimmed by 5 bases and J by 4 bases, 9 bases remained unmatched. The CDR3 is 16 residues long.

With respect to this clone: The junction shows a germline mismatch at one end, possibly a read error. This chain links TRBV7-7 with TRBJ2-7; D might be TRBD1 (7 bases). CDR3 length equals 15 residues. Germline V gene data show CDR1 as SSHAT and CDR2 as FNYEAQ (reference sequence). The CDR3 coding sequence is TGTGCTAGCAGCACTACCCCAGGGGGACTCCACGAGCAGTACTTC. Amino acids: CASSTTPGGLHEQYF.

V is TRBV7-9 and J is TRBJ2-1, with TRBD2 identical over 9 bases. Per germline, CDR1 SEHNR and CDR2 FQNEAQ (reference sequence). Trimming cost V 3 bases and J 6 bases; bases outside gene matches: 6. The CDR3 spans 15 residues. CDR3 sequence reads: CASSFLAGVTNEQFF. The CDR3 DNA is TGTGCCAGCAGCTTCTTAGCGGGGGTGACCAATGAGCAGTTCTTC.

This clone appeared once. The chain couples TRBV7-2 to TRBJ1-3, with D uncertain. V shed 5 bases and J shed 0 bases, with 8 bases lying between them. Germline CDR1 reads SGHTA; CDR2 reads FQGNSA. The CDR3 is made up of 14 amino acids. CDR3 residues: CASSPWSSGNTIYF. In DNA form, the CDR3 reads TGTGCCAGCAGCCCATGGAGCTCTGGAAACACCATATATTTT.